These 8 T cell receptor beta chains came from one sample sequenced in a study of graft-versus-host responses after intestinal transplantation. Profiled with immunoSEQ multiplex PCR; TCRdb holds only in-frame clones, not every one. In the table there are some 70,000 clones, roughly 90% of which are singletons. The sequenced sample was bone marrow, obtained around 730 days after intestinal transplantation. These receptors were taken from a human patient who received an intestinal transplant, so some T cells may come from the graft donor.

The rearrangement uses TRBV6-4 and TRBJ2-3; 12 nucleotides align to TRBD2. CDR1 and CDR2 from the germline V gene are MRHNA and SNTAGT. The CDR3 contains 14 residues. Trimming at V came to 4 bases and at J to 4 bases, leaving 0 bases not matched to a gene. CDR3 sequence reads: CASSASGGADTQYF. The CDR3 nucleotides read TGTGCCAGCAGTGCTAGCGGGGGGGCAGATACGCAGTATTTT.

V and J are TRBV19 and TRBJ2-7; 7 bases match TRBD1. The CDR3 extends over 15 amino acids. Per germline, CDR1 LNHDA and CDR2 SQIVND (reference sequence). J gave up 7 bases and V 5 bases, and 14 bases lay outside the gene matches. CDR3 amino acids: CASSLDLGTAREQYF. The CDR3, as DNA: TGTGCCAGTAGTCTGGATCTGGGGACAGCGAGAGAGCAGTACTTC.

The chain is built from TRBV6-5 and TRBJ2-7; no clear D gene. Germline V gene sequence: CDR1 MNHEY, CDR2 SVGAGI. The CDR3 runs 13 residues. The V end was cut by 2 bases, the J end by 6 bases, with 11 bases between. CDR3 sequence: CASSYSSGSEQYF. The CDR3, as DNA: TGTGCCAGCAGTTACAGTTCGGGCAGCGAGCAGTACTTC.

This sequence joins TRBV10-3 and TRBJ2-2, with D perhaps TRBD1 or TRBD2 (5 bases each). The CDR3 sequence is 14 residues long. The germline gives CDR1 ENHRY, CDR2 SYGVKD. V lost 10 bases and J 5 bases, leaving 17 bases between the germline ends. The CDR3 spells CATLAVGGTGELFF. The DNA of the CDR3 is TGTGCCACCCTCGCTGTTGGGGGTACCGGGGAGCTGTTTTTT.

The chain recombines TRBV23-1 with TRBJ2-7; D is unclear. TRBV23-1 is placed among ORFs of uncertain function. The ends were cut back, 0 bases at V and 0 bases at J, with 21 bases in the middle. The CDR3 runs 19 residues. CDR3 nucleotide sequence: TGCGCCAGCAGTCAATCGCGACCAGGCCAGGCTTGGAGCTCCTACGAGCAGTACTTC. Amino acid sequence: CASSQSRPGQAWSSYEQYF.

This clone was observed a few times. This sequence joins TRBV6-5 and TRBJ1-6, with 9 bases matching TRBD1. CDR3 size: 14 residues. Trimming cost V 4 bases and J 10 bases; bases outside gene matches: 5. Germline values: CDR1 MNHEY, CDR2 SVGAGI. CDR3 protein: CASSWGQGGSPLHF. CDR3 bases: TGTGCCAGCAGTTGGGGACAGGGTGGGTCACCCCTCCACTTT.

The V call is TRBV11-2, the J call TRBJ2-7, with TRBD1 as a possible D gene (6 bases). V lost 1 base to trimming and J lost 2 bases, with 9 bases between them. The germline gives CDR1 SGHAT, CDR2 FQNNGV. This CDR3 is 14 amino acids long. As DNA, the CDR3 is TGTGCCAGCAGCTTAGGGCAGGGGACCTACGAGCAGTACTTC. Residues: CASSLGQGTYEQYF.

This chain joins TRBV7-9 and TRBJ1-2; TRBD1 might be the D (5 bases). Germline CDR1 reads SEHNR; CDR2 reads FQNEAQ (reference sequence). Trimming took off 5 bases at V and 4 bases at J, with 14 bases between the two ends. CDR3 length: 14 amino acids. CDR3 residues: CASSQGAVFYGYTF. CDR3 DNA: TGTGCCAGCAGCCAAGGGGCGGTATTCTATGGCTACACCTTC.